The 15 T cell receptor beta chains below were found in one sample sequenced in a study of vaccination effects on CD4 cells after COVID-19. Under the ViraFEST assay, PBMC were stimulated with viral peptide pools so that antigen-specific CD4+ T cells expanded. Sequencing was performed afterwards. Culture lasted 10 days before CD4+ T cell isolation. Participants received two doses of either the BNT162b2 or mRNA-1273 vaccine. Some clones are missing from TCRdb's copy, which holds only in-frame ones; the method was immunoSEQ multiplex PCR. The sample contains some 50,000 clones, around three quarters of which appear only once. For these receptors, no antigen is known. Source: CD4+ T cells from PBMCs cultured with HCoV-OC43 spike peptides, taken after COVID-19 vaccination. Stated subset: HCoV-OC43 spike overlapping peptide pool stimulation. These receptors were obtained from a human donor who received a COVID-19 vaccine.

The chain is built from TRBV5-1 and TRBJ1-2; D gene unclear. Looked up from germline, CDR1 is SGHRS and CDR2 is YFSETQ. CDR3 size: 13 residues. V was trimmed by 5 bases and J by 4 bases, leaving 12 bases between them. The CDR3 is CASSMEKSYGYTF. CDR3 DNA: TGCGCCAGCAGTATGGAAAAGAGCTATGGCTACACCTTC. Looking up the rest from reference TRBV5-1 and TRBJ1-2 gives the full variable domain: KAGVTQTPRYLIKTRGQQVTLSCSPISGHRSVSWYQQTPGQGLQFLFEYFSETQRNKGNFPGRFSGRQFSNSRSEMNVSTLELGDSALYLCASSMEKSYGYTFGSGTRLTVV.

The chain carries TRBV6-5 and TRBJ2-2, with 8 bases lining up with TRBD2. The CDR3 loop spans 14 amino acids. Germline CDR1 MNHEY, CDR2 SVGAGI. With 8 bases clipped from V and 3 bases from J, the junction kept 5 bases outside the gene matches. For the CDR3, the DNA is TGTGCCAGCGCTACCGGGGGGGACACCGGGGAGCTGTTTTTT. It encodes CASATGGDTGELFF.

The V call is TRBV18, the J call TRBJ1-2, with 7 bases aligning to TRBD1. The CDR3 covers 14 residues. V was clipped by 3 bases and J by 4 bases; unmatched bases: 5. The germline CDR1 and CDR2 sequences are KGHSH and LQKENI. CDR3: CASSPRQGGYGYTF. The CDR3 region has the DNA TGTGCCAGCTCACCTCGACAGGGAGGCTATGGCTACACCTTC.

This clone was counted a single time. The genes are TRBV4-2 and TRBJ2-2; no definite D call. V was clipped by 1 base and J by 3 bases, with 6 bases between them. The CDR3 sequence is 14 residues long. Germline V lookup: CDR1 LGHNA, CDR2 YNFKEQ. CDR3 amino acids: CASSQGGDTGELFF. The CDR3 nucleotides read TGTGCCAGCAGCCAAGGGGGTGACACCGGGGAGCTGTTTTTT.

There are a few counts of this clone. The genes are TRBV5-4 and TRBJ1-2; TRBD1 might be the D (5 bases). The CDR3 is made up of 14 amino acids. V dropped 1 base and J dropped 5 bases, with 12 bases sitting between them. CDR1 and CDR2 from the germline V gene are SGHNT and YYREEE (reference sequence). In nucleotides, the CDR3 is TGTGCCAGCAGCTTGAGCGCCGCAGGGTATGGCTACACCTTC. This gives the protein CASSLSAAGYGYTF. The variable domain in full, with the rest retrieved from reference TRBV5-4 and TRBJ1-2, is ETGVTQSPTHLIKTRGQQVTLRCSSQSGHNTVSWYQQALGQGPQFIFQYYREEENGRGNFPPRFSGLQFPNYSSELNVNALELDDSALYLCASSLSAAGYGYTFGSGTRLTVV.

J is TRBJ1-6 and V is TRBV6-1; D possibly corresponds to TRBD1 (5 bases). Germline V lookup: CDR1 MNHNS, CDR2 SASEGT. The CDR3 sequence is 15 residues long. Trimming took 3 bases from V and 6 from J, leaving 12 bases between them. CDR3 protein: CASSDGTLGNSPLHF. CDR3 coding DNA: TGTGCCAGCAGTGATGGGACTCTCGGTAATTCACCCCTCCACTTT.

The chain carries TRBV7-9 and TRBJ1-1; D may be TRBD1 (5 bases). The CDR3 contains 13 residues. V shed 11 bases and J shed 0 bases, with 13 bases lying between them. Germline CDR1 reads SEHNR; CDR2 reads FQNEAQ (reference sequence). CDR3 sequence reads: CADTRDLNTEAFF. The CDR3 DNA sequence: TGTGCCGACACCCGGGACTTGAACACTGAAGCTTTCTTT.

This clone was detected a few times. The V and J genes are TRBV4-1 and TRBJ1-2; TRBD1 might be the D (5 bases). This CDR3 is 14 amino acids long. Between the trimmed V and J ends, which lost 4 bases and 7 bases, there was a span of 16 bases. Germline-derived CDR1 and CDR2 are MGHRA and YSYEKL. CDR3 DNA: TGCGCCAGCAGCCTTCCCGGGACCTCCTCTGGCTACACCTTC. Translated: CASSLPGTSSGYTF.

The V gene is TRBV4-2, the J gene TRBJ2-7, with a possible D match to TRBD1 (5 bases). The CDR3 contains 15 residues. V lost 0 bases to trimming and J lost 2 bases, with 11 bases between them. Germline V lookup: CDR1 LGHNA, CDR2 YNFKEQ. The CDR3 region has the DNA TGTGCCAGCAGCCAAGATCAGGGTGGGGCCTACGAGCAGTACTTC. As protein: CASSQDQGGAYEQYF.

This sequence joins TRBV7-2 and TRBJ2-7; TRBD2 aligns across 7 bases. J gave up 8 bases and V 5 bases, and 9 bases lay outside the gene matches. The CDR3 length is 13 residues. Germline assignment: CDR1 SGHTA and CDR2 FQGNSA. For the CDR3, the DNA is TGTGCCAGCAGCCCGGGGGGTTCCCGTCAGCAGTACTTC. Its translation: CASSPGGSRQQYF. The whole variable domain, filled in from reference TRBV7-2 and TRBJ2-7, reads GAGVSQSPSNKVTEKGKDVELRCDPISGHTALYWYRQSLGQGLEFLIYFQGNSAPDKSGLPSDRFSAERTGGSVSTLTIQRTQQEDSAVYLCASSPGGSRQQYFGPGTRLTVT.

The chain links TRBV7-2 to TRBJ1-6, with D unresolved. Germline CDR1 reads SGHTA; CDR2 reads FQGNSA. V was clipped by 1 base and J by 10 bases, with 26 bases between them. The CDR3 has 19 amino acids. CDR3 residues: CASSLVAAEGSEVSSPLHF. CDR3 DNA: TGTGCCAGCAGCTTAGTAGCCGCGGAAGGGTCGGAGGTTTCATCACCCCTCCACTTT.

V usage is TRBV5-1 and J usage is TRBJ2-7; perhaps TRBD2 as D (6 bases). The length of the CDR3 is 15 residues. V was pared by 0 bases and J by 3 bases, with 13 bases between. Germline values: CDR1 SGHRS, CDR2 YFSETQ. The CDR3 loop is CASSLGLGGNYEQYF. The CDR3, as DNA: TGCGCCAGCAGCTTGGGGTTGGGGGGAAACTACGAGCAGTACTTC.

This chain links TRBV10-1 with TRBJ2-3, with a tentative D call TRBD2 (6 bases). Trimming removed 2 bases at V and 2 bases at J, with 11 bases between. In germline, CDR1 is WNHNN, CDR2 SYGVQD (reference sequence). This CDR3 contains 15 residues. The DNA of the CDR3 is TGCGCCAGCAGTGAGACGGGGGAGATCACAGATACGCAGTATTTT. Residues: CASSETGEITDTQYF.

With respect to this clone: Relative to the germline gene, one junction end is altered; a read error may explain this. The chain recombines TRBV3-1 (or the pseudogene TRBV3-2) with TRBJ1-1; 7 bases map to TRBD1. CDR3 size: 15 residues. Germline V gene sequence: CDR1 LGHDT, CDR2 YNNKEL (reference sequence). CDR3 region: CASNQSGQRHTEAFF. DNA of the CDR3: TGTGCCAGCAACCAATCGGGACAGAGGCACACTGAAGCTTTCTTT.

In nucleotides, the CDR3 is TGTGCCAGCAGCCAACCCCTGGGTAGGGGGGGAGAGACCCAGTACTTC. It encodes CASSQPLGRGGETQYF. The chain joins TRBV6-6 to TRBJ2-5; D is perhaps TRBD2 (7 bases). CDR1 is MNHNY, CDR2 SVGAGI, per germline (reference sequence). This CDR3 has 16 residues. Trimming shortened V by 6 bases and J by 4 bases, and 21 bases separated the two germline ends.